The TCR beta chain under discussion was sequenced for a study of monozygotic twins with inflammatory bowel disease (dated by TCRdb to the late 2010s). Background on the whole study: A total of some 28 monozygotic twin pairs were included in the full study, comprising nine German pairs (four IBD-concordant, five IBD-discordant) and 19 IBD-discordant Danish pairs. Each individual had, on average, about 151 000 unique TCRalpha sequences and 181 000 unique TCRbeta sequences available for analysis. The search for disease-associated traits relied mainly on comparing, within discordant pairs, IBD patients with their genetically identical healthy co-twins. Points the paper makes about the study in general: IBD patients shared fewer clonotypes with other individuals than healthy twins did, most markedly in patients showing signs of disease activity. The results gave no support for a single strong signal or clonotype linked to IBD. No difference in repertoire similarity was observed between concordant and discordant twins, possibly owing to limited statistical power. The analysis was unable to tell different T cell subtypes apart. Measured by the inverse Simpson index, TCRbeta repertoire diversity was lower in IBD patients than in their healthy co-twins. Because patients received different immunosuppressive treatments, the repertoires may have picked up extra background noise and variability between individuals.

The germline V gene yields SGHTA for CDR1 and FQGNSA for CDR2. Inclusive of the bounding cysteine and phenylalanine, the CDR3 is 14 residues long. The DNA is not on file. Turning to this clonotype: Its antigen target is currently unknown.

A roughly 2.5 ml peripheral blood sample was drawn into PAXgene tubes per donor and stored at -80°C. Without T cell sorting, total RNA was isolated from whole blood using the PAXgene blood miRNA kit on an automated QIAcube. Deep TCRalpha and TCRbeta repertoire profiling with unique molecular barcoding was performed on peripheral blood of monozygotic twin pairs concordant or discordant for inflammatory bowel disease. For every twin pair, smoking habits were documented, and each individual was categorised as a current, former or never smoker. Library prep was done by 5' RACE. The input for every TCR library was around 3.5 ug of total RNA. For each sample, cDNA synthesis was carried out in eight separate reactions using SMARTScribe reverse transcriptase. During cDNA synthesis, unique molecular identifiers containing a 6-nucleotide sample barcode were introduced by template switching. Two nested PCRs of around 16 and 10 cycles amplified the TCRalpha and TCRbeta cDNA, and bead purification followed each PCR. Before amplification, the cDNA was treated with uracil DNA-glycosylase and purified using the QIAquick PCR purification kit. The second PCR was the step at which Illumina TruSeq-compatible adapters and sample-specific barcodes were added. Library quality and concentration were checked on TapeStation and Qubit, and libraries were pooled at 4.5 to 5.5 ng each. Pooled libraries were sequenced on an Illumina HiSeq2500 single-index Rapid Run with 2 x 100 bp reads and custom sequencing primers. From the authors' description of their analysis: UMI-based consensus assembly with MiGEC version 1.2.6 was used to correct PCR and sequencing errors. MiXCR version 2.1.1 handled V(D)J alignment, clonotype assembly and CDR3 extraction. To normalise gene usage, clonotype sharing and MAIT/NKT TCR abundance, the top 1000, 10 000 and 20 000 clonotypes in each sample were analysed. Diversity was computed as the inverse Simpson index with the vegan R package after downsampling to 27 000 UMIs. Paired Mann-Whitney U tests were applied to discordant twin pairs, with Benjamini-Hochberg correction for multiple testing. Reprocessed by TCRdb, the reads give a single entry per CDR3 protein sequence, without DNA. The V and J calls follow TCRdb's processing rather than the paper's. The sample table on file contains about 380,000 distinct CDR3 sequences. The ten top clones hold just over 2.5% of the sample.

Specimen: blood. The chain couples TRBV7-2 to TRBJ1-1; TCRdb proposes TRBD1, but this gene call is untestable without DNA. The sequence was collected from a human donor with ulcerative colitis or Crohn's disease, or a healthy co-twin of an affected twin (not recorded which). The CDR3 is CASSSDRMNTEAFF.